This paragraph covers one T cell receptor (beta chain) sequence. Germline V CDR1 and CDR2: LGHDT, YNNKEL (reference sequence). Trimming took 7 bases from V and 4 from J; bases not matched to a gene: 11. This CDR3 is built from 15 residues. This sample is part of a study of blood T cell repertoires in COVID-19. Across the study: The origin of the acute and convalescent COVID-19 samples was the United States, Italy and Spain. The cDNA or gDNA used as material had been derived from T cells, B-cell-depleted T cells, or PBMCs.

In the original workflow: It was from reference gene primer amplification that nucleated cell counts were estimated. Profiling relied on immunoSEQ multiplex PCR, and the TCRdb table lists in-frame clones only, not all of them. That table is the source of V, J and clone size, and D and trimming were worked out from the DNA. Here the sample spans 140,000 or so clones, 85% to 90% being singletons. This receptor was identified in a man over 45 who had recovered from COVID-19. The chain uses TRBV3-1 (or the pseudogene TRBV3-2) and TRBJ2-3, with 7 positions matching TRBD2. Sequences were obtained from peripheral blood. The DNA for the CDR3 is TGTGCCAGCACCATTAGCGGGTTTAATTCAGATACGCAGTATTTT. It encodes CASTISGFNSDTQYF.